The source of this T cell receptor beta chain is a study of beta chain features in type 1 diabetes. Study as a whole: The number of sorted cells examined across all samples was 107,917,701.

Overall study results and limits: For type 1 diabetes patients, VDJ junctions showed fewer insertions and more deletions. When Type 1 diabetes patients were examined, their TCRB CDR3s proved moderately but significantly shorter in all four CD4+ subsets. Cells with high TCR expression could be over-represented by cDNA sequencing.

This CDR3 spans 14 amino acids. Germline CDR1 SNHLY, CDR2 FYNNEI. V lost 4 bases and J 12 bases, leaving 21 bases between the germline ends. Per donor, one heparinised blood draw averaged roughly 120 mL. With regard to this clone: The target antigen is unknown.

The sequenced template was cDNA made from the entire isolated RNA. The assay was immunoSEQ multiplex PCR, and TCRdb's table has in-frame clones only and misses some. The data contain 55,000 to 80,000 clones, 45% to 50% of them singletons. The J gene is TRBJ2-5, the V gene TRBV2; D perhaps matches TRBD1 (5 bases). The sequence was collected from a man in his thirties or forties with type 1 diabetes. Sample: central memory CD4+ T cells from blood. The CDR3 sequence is CASSALESGAPKYF. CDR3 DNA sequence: TGTGCCAGCAGTGCCCTGGAGAGTGGGGCCCCCAAGTACTTC.